This TCR beta chain was retrieved from a study of OX40 agonist ivuxolimab in advanced cancers. Across the whole study: Patients in dose escalation had liver, melanoma, kidney or head and neck cancers. Overall study results and limits: Among T cells, CD8+ cells averaged more expanded clones than CD4+ cells. With doses of 0.1 to 3.0 mg/kg, CD4+ and CD8+ blood T cells had undergone clonal expansion by week 6. Some of the nonresponding patients also showed low levels of normalized T-cell clonal expansion.

Per the germline V gene, CDR1 is MDHEN and CDR2 is SYDVKM. This CDR3 comprises 13 residues. The V and J ends lost 3 bases and 4 bases respectively, with 10 bases between them. This clone was found a few times. The antigen is undetermined. Sequenced by immunoSEQ multiplex PCR; TCRdb stores in-frame clones only, minus some. Seen here are about 95,000 clones, around 90% observed once, and the top ten hold around 2.5%. The chain employs TRBV28 and TRBJ2-7, with D possibly matching TRBD1 (6 bases). The sample consisted of CD4+ or CD8+ T cells sorted from blood, taken in a trial of the OX40 agonist ivuxolimab. This TCR came from an adult with an advanced solid tumor such as melanoma, head and neck, liver or kidney cancer. The CDR3 nucleotides read TGTGCCAGCAGTTTCCCGCAGGGGTACGAGCAGTACTTC. This gives the protein CASSFPQGYEQYF.